This TCR beta chain was retrieved from a study of shared clonotypes between healthy human individuals. About the research overall: Researchers assigned three CD4 naive, three CD4 memory, two CD8 naive and one CD8 memory plate to each donor.

Germline CDR1 and CDR2: SGDLS and YYNGEE. The CDR3 is 13 amino acids. V lost 4 bases to trimming and J lost 2 bases, with 9 bases between them. TCRdb keeps only in-frame clones here, not all; method: immunoSEQ multiplex PCR. The sample contains about 1.5 million clones, around 97% of which appear only once. The chain combines TRBV9 with TRBJ2-5; D is unclear. This TCR came from a man aged 25-45 years in good health. The specimen sequenced was naive CD4+ T cells sorted from blood. The subset denotes: CD45RA+ positively selected. In DNA form, the CDR3 reads TGTGCCAGCAGCCCCTACCTACAAGAGACCCAGTACTTC. It translates to CASSPYLQETQYF.